Listed below are T cell receptor beta chains from one sample, sequenced in a study of molecular identifiers for immune sequencing clone quantification. TCRdb analysed the PCR reads with MiXCR anew, one entry per CDR3 protein. The repertoire has roughly 86,000 distinct CDR3 sequences, roughly 20% of them found once; the top ten carry about 0.85%. Sequenced sample: naive CD8+ T cells from blood, with Jurkat cell RNA spiked in. These receptors were taken from a human donor in good health. Some libraries in this study had Jurkat cell RNA spiked in. The conserved cysteine and the conserved F or W are not part of the CDR3 here. Fields, in order: V gene, clone size, J gene, CDR3 protein. The size field is filled for only some rows; it gives once, few, many or a size class.

TRBV7-6,-,TRBJ2-2,ASSPWGGELF
TRBV20-1,once,TRBJ2-7,SARDLERVSSYEQY
TRBV15,many,TRBJ2-4,ATSREGLAGGPAKNIQY
TRBV30,-,TRBJ1-2,VVQKENPVT
TRBV5-4,many,TRBJ1-4,ASSQSGELF
TRBV7-8,many,TRBJ2-7,ASSLVPGTGGYEQY
TRBV27,many,TRBJ2-5,ASSLSWGQDGSAQY
TRBV11-2,-,TRBJ2-7,ASSLVWGSAYEQY
TRBV7-6,many,TRBJ2-3,ASSLRQAGAADTQY
TRBV4-3,many,TRBJ1-3,ASSQDSQTGNTIY
TRBV4-3,many,TRBJ1-1,ASSQDFPLIGPQRNTEAF
TRBV11-1,many,TRBJ2-7,ASSLARGTVGYEQY
TRBV7-6,many,TRBJ1-5,ASSLELGQGANQPQH
TRBV5-8,many,TRBJ1-1,ASSSRGGVNTEAF
TRBV10-3,many,TRBJ1-6,AISDPAENSPLH
TRBV19,many,TRBJ2-2,ASSISLGLGGELF